Each of the 15 T cell receptor beta chains below was sequenced from the same sample in a study of T cell changes during pregnancy in multiple sclerosis. This table comes from immunoSEQ multiplex PCR, and its TCRdb copy is limited to in-frame clones, with some not included. The table has around 50,000 clones, approximately 87% seen once. The sequenced material came from peripheral blood from another person, used as feeder cells. All receptors come from a human donor whose cells served as feeder cells for cultures in a pregnancy study.

CDR3 nucleotide sequence: TGTGCCAGCAGTGGTCTCCCGACAGGGGGCTTCCACGAGCAGTACTTC. Translation gives CASSGLPTGGFHEQYF. The V call is TRBV6-1, the J call TRBJ2-7; TRBD1 matches at 10 bases. The germline V gene encodes CDR1 MNHNS and CDR2 SASEGT. V shed 4 bases and J 5 bases; nucleotides not matched to a gene: 11. The CDR3 totals 16 residues.

This clone was seen only once. The V call is TRBV19, the J call TRBJ1-1, with D unclear. This CDR3 has 13 amino acids. The germline V and J ends were trimmed by 4 bases and 2 bases, with 8 bases remaining between them. Germline V gene lookup returns CDR1 LNHDA and CDR2 SQIVND (reference sequence). The CDR3 DNA sequence: TGTGCCAGTAGTACCTGGACTAACACTGAAGCTTTCTTT. It encodes CASSTWTNTEAFF. Based on the CDR3 plus reference TRBV19 and TRBJ1-1, the full variable domain is DGGITQSPKYLFRKEGQNVTLSCEQNLNHDAMYWYRQDPGQGLRLIYYSQIVNDFQKGDIAEGYSVSREKKESFPLTVTSAQKNPTAFYLCASSTWTNTEAFFGQGTRLTVV.

The CDR3 nucleotides are TGTGCCTGGAGTGTACGCGGGACAGGGGGACCCTATAGATATTCACCCCTCCACTTT. Amino acids: CAWSVRGTGGPYRYSPLHF. The V call is TRBV30, the J call TRBJ1-6, with 11 bases lining up with TRBD1. This CDR3 comprises 19 residues. With 0 bases clipped from V and 8 bases from J, the junction kept 15 bases outside the gene matches. The germline V gene has CDR1 GTSNPN and CDR2 SVGIG (reference sequence). Full variable domain (outside the CDR3, taken from reference TRBV30 and TRBJ1-6): SQTIHQWPATLVQPVGSPLSLECTVEGTSNPNLYWYRQAAGRGLQLLFYSVGIGQISSEVPQNLSASRPQDRQFILSSKKLLLSDSGFYLCAWSVRGTGGPYRYSPLHFGNGTRLTVT.

V is TRBV29-1 and J is TRBJ1-1; D is uncertain. V gave up 2 bases and J gave up 3 bases, with 4 bases separating them. There are 11 residues in the CDR3. Germline V gives CDR1 SQVTM, CDR2 ANQGSEA. CDR3 loop: CSVEPYTEAFF. DNA for the CDR3: TGCAGCGTTGAACCTTACACTGAAGCTTTCTTT.

The V call is TRBV6-6, the J call TRBJ1-4; 10 nucleotides align to TRBD1. Germline V CDR1 and CDR2: MNHNY, SVGAGI (reference sequence). This CDR3 region has 14 residues. V trimming: 9 bases; J trimming: 7 bases; junction bases outside the gene matches: 8. CDR3 protein: CASKRRDRGEKLFF. DNA of the CDR3: TGTGCCAGTAAACGCAGGGACAGGGGTGAAAAACTGTTTTTT.

V gene TRBV7-9 combines with J gene TRBJ2-7; 9 positions match TRBD2. Germline lookup yields CDR1 SEHNR and CDR2 FQNEAQ (reference sequence). The CDR3 runs 15 residues. The V and J ends lost 5 bases and 1 base, in that order; junction bases with no gene match: 6. CDR3 DNA: TGTGCCAGCAGCCGATCGACTAGCGGATCCTACGAGCAGTACTTC. This encodes CASSRSTSGSYEQYF.

The J gene is TRBJ2-6, the V gene TRBV6-5; D remains ambiguous. The germline gives CDR1 MNHEY, CDR2 SVGAGI. This CDR3 is built from 15 residues. Trimming removed 6 bases at V and 5 bases at J, with 14 bases between. CDR3 bases: TGTGCCAGCAGCCTCGGGCAGTCAAGGGCCAACGTCCTGACTTTC. Its protein product is CASSLGQSRANVLTF.

The chain is built from TRBV18 and TRBJ2-2; TRBD1 aligns across 8 bases. Germline CDR1 and CDR2: KGHSH and LQKENI. CDR3 length equals 16 residues. Unmatched junction bases numbered 6, after V lost 4 bases and J lost 2 bases. This chain's CDR3 is CASSRDRGVNTGELFF. The CDR3 DNA reads as TGTGCCAGCTCACGCGACAGGGGAGTAAACACCGGGGAGCTGTTTTTT.

The chain combines TRBV28 with TRBJ2-1; a weak D match, TRBD2 (6 bases). The germline V gene has CDR1 MDHEN and CDR2 SYDVKM. This CDR3 has 15 amino acids. Trimming removed 5 bases at V and 5 bases at J, with 16 bases between. CDR3 protein: CASSTRAGLHNEQFF. The CDR3 DNA reads as TGTGCCAGCAGTACTCGGGCGGGGCTACACAATGAGCAGTTCTTC.

The chain has TRBV30 and TRBJ2-1; D assignment may be TRBD1 or TRBD2 (5 bases each). V shed 0 bases and J shed 9 bases, with 9 bases lying between them. Germline CDR1 and CDR2: GTSNPN and SVGIG (reference sequence). CDR3 length equals 12 residues. The DNA of the CDR3 is TGTGCCTGGAGTGTTGGGGGTGGTGAGCAGTTCTTC. Translation: CAWSVGGGEQFF.

This clone was recorded once. The DNA of the CDR3 is TGTGCCAGCAGTCCCGACTGGACAGGGGTCACTGAAGCTTTCTTT. It translates to CASSPDWTGVTEAFF. The J gene is TRBJ1-1, the V gene TRBV28; 9 positions match TRBD1. The CDR3 totals 15 residues. J was trimmed by 4 bases and V by 5 bases; bases with no gene match: 8. The germline V gene has CDR1 MDHEN and CDR2 SYDVKM.

This rearrangement joins TRBV5-8 to TRBJ2-3; 7 bases are a match to TRBD1. Trimming took 3 bases from V and 4 from J; bases not matched to a gene: 5. The CDR3 loop spans 14 amino acids. Germline-derived CDR1 and CDR2 are SGHTS and YDEGEE. In DNA, the CDR3 is TGTGCCAGCAGCTCCTTACAGGGGTCAGATACGCAGTATTTT. Its protein product is CASSSLQGSDTQYF.

In this sample, this clone turned up once. The CDR3 DNA reads TGTGCCAGTAGTATAGGGGCACTGACAGGGGAGGTCTCCGGGGAGCTGTTTTTT. This encodes CASSIGALTGEVSGELFF. The genes are TRBV19 and TRBJ2-2; TRBD1 matches 8 bases. The trim removed 1 base at V and 6 bases at J, leaving 13 bases unmatched. The CDR3 extends over 18 amino acids. Germline V lookup: CDR1 LNHDA, CDR2 SQIVND (reference sequence).

The rearrangement joins TRBV23-1 to TRBJ2-2; TRBD1 matches 9 bases. TRBV23-1 is assigned to the ORF class and has an uncertain function. The CDR3 runs to 17 residues. Germline trimming cut 3 bases from V and 5 bases from J; bases unmatched to any gene: 10. CDR3 loop: CASSHPSRDRETGELFF. The CDR3 region has the DNA TGCGCCAGCAGTCACCCCTCCCGGGACAGGGAGACCGGGGAGCTGTTTTTT.

CDR3: CASSQGLARNQETQYF. CDR3 nucleotide sequence: TGCGCCAGCAGCCAAGGACTAGCGAGAAATCAAGAGACCCAGTACTTC. The V gene is TRBV4-1, the J gene TRBJ2-5; 8 bases agree with TRBD2. CDR1 and CDR2 (germline): MGHRA, YSYEKL. V was clipped by 1 base and J by 2 bases; unmatched bases: 6. This CDR3 is built from 16 residues.